This T cell receptor (beta chain) was recorded in a study of T cells in Graves' hyperthyroidism and ophthalmopathy. Study-level points and caveats: In the blood, most expanded thyroid clonotypes above 0.001 appeared as well. Model-based prediction identified ophthalmopathy a median roughly 5.9 months prior to its onset.

This clonotype has at least ten counts. Its antigen is unknown. V shed 2 bases and J shed 4 bases, with 14 bases lying between them. The germline V gene has CDR1 SGHTA and CDR2 FQGNSA. This CDR3 region has 15 residues. What was amplified from RNA transcripts were TCR beta CDR3 regions. HTBI primers were employed in a first-round RT-PCR of the TCR CDR3. Via MiXCR, TCRdb re-called the multiplex PCR reads, giving one row per CDR3 protein. The sample has roughly 500,000 distinct CDR3 sequences; 46% are singletons. Sequencing was performed on peripheral blood or thyroid tissue (not recorded which). The chain combines TRBV7-2 with TRBJ1-1; weak D call: TRBD1 (5 bases). This clonotype was obtained from an adult woman with Graves' disease, either hyperthyroidism or ophthalmopathy (not recorded which). This CDR3 reads CASSLSRVLGTEAFF. CDR3 nucleotide sequence: TGTGCCAGCAGCTTATCCAGGGTTTTGGGCACTGAAGCTTTCTTT.